This TCR beta chain was captured by sequencing in a study of T cell responses to AZD1222 COVID-19 vaccine (dated by TCRdb to 2020 to 2022). Regarding the study in general: Because spike-specific TCR depth and breadth did not differ between the two schedules, AZD1222 recipients who got a second dose at roughly 4 weeks were pooled with those who got a second dose at roughly 12 weeks. TCR sequencing covered fewer than 250 trial participants: nearly 210 given two doses of AZD1222 and about 26 given two doses of MenACWY control vaccine. Trial participants were enrolled by age into subgroups of 18-55, 56-69 and 70-plus years, and around 150, 28 and 57 TCR-sequenced participants, respectively, were included in these subgroups. The full study reports these points: Because no day 14 peak-response samples were available, the repertoires could be characterized only after the peak T cell response. After two AZD1222 doses, spike-specific TCR breadth and depth were significantly higher than at day 0 and than in MenACWY recipients. Participants were mostly white British, with more females than males. The authors suggested clonal diversity may have been underestimated. Conclusions about previously exposed vaccinees are limited, since just a handful of AZD1222 recipients were seropositive for SARS-CoV-2 at baseline. Reportedly, almost half of the unique spike-specific TCRs recognized epitopes lying outside the regions that are mutated in the B.1.351 and B.1.1.7 variants. CD4 TCRs associated with the vaccine covered the entire spike protein, and the dominant responses were in regions 160-218 and 743-854. The 56-69-year group was small, and its depth increase did not reach significance, likely because of low power.

The CDR3 runs 15 amino acids, cysteine and phenylalanine included. The only DNA kept is the CDR3, 45 bases in frame from the first base. CDR1 and CDR2, looked up from the germline V gene (reference sequence), are SGHKS and YYEKEE. The sample's time point label, decoded: baseline before first vaccination. Vaccinee samples were obtained from the UK trials COV001 and COV002, which included a single-blind randomized controlled phase 2/3 trial of AZD1222 (ChAdOx1 nCoV-19) in healthy adults. For TCRbeta chain sequencing, PBMC samples were collected from trial participants at day 0 and at day 28 after the second dose. Remarks on this clone: It has no known antigen specificity. An end of the junction does not agree with germline; a read error may underlie this.

The CDR3 regions of human TCRbeta chains were subjected to immunosequencing. The study's processing was this. Repertoire TCRs were checked for matches against a reference library of SARS-CoV-2-specific TCRs that had been generated using the MIRA antigen-specificity platform. Breadth was defined as the fraction of unique TCRs that were SARS-CoV-2-associated. Depth was defined as the fraction of total T cells that were SARS-CoV-2-associated. Using the MIRA data, every spike-specific TCR was mapped to the spike region that the TCR reacted to and assigned to either a CD4 or a CD8 class. Log10-transformed breadth and depth values were compared by one-way ANOVA with Sidak's multiple comparisons tests. The source is immuneACCESS, and TCRdb retained only in-frame sequences with V and J called. Part of the clones is not carried over; for the studies checked, unresolved V genes explain less than half of this, and the remainder is unexplained. V and J calls plus clone size are reproduced from that table; the DNA served to infer D and trimming. This sample holds 85,000 to 130,000 clones; about 90% were observed only once. The ten most abundant clones make up around 9% of the sample.

The starting material was peripheral blood, obtained on day 0 of AZD1222 vaccination. The rearranged chain carries TRBV5-5 and TRBJ2-7; 8 bases in the middle match TRBD2. The source of this sequence is an adult in good health. The CDR3 corresponds to CVSRESGGASREQYF. The nucleotides are TGTGTCAGCAGGGAAAGCGGGGGAGCCTCTAGGGAGCAGTACTTC.